This T cell receptor (beta chain) was sequenced for a study of T cells in Graves' hyperthyroidism and ophthalmopathy. Study findings and constraints: Through a model of 13 V-J features, ophthalmopathy was separated from stable hyperthyroidism. Most expanded thyroid clonotypes above 0.001 recurred in blood.

This clonotype was seen a few times. The antigen is undetermined. RNA transcripts yielded amplified TCR beta CDR3 regions. During a first-round RT-PCR of the TCR CDR3, the HTBI primer set was used. TCRdb redid the calling of the multiplex PCR reads with MiXCR, one entry per CDR3 protein. The sample has about 360,000 distinct CDR3 sequences; about 14% are singletons. The source of the PBMCs was 8 to 10 ml of fresh peripheral blood. Germline trimming cut 2 bases from V and 7 bases from J; bases unmatched to any gene: 7. The germline V gene encodes CDR1 SGHKS and CDR2 YYEKEE (reference sequence). The CDR3 runs to 14 residues.

Sequenced material: blood. The genes are TRBV5-5 and TRBJ2-7; TRBD2 agrees at 9 bases. This clonotype originated in a man aged 25 to 45 with Graves' hyperthyroidism that later progressed to Graves' ophthalmopathy. CDR3 sequence: CASSFGTSTLEQYF. CDR3 bases: TGTGCCAGCAGCTTCGGGACTAGCACTCTTGAGCAGTACTTC. Filled out from reference TRBV5-5 and TRBJ2-7, the complete variable domain reads DAGVTQSPTHLIKTRGQQVTLRCSPISGHKSVSWYQQVLGQGPQFIFQYYEKEERGRGNFPDRFSARQFPNYSSELNVNALLLGDSALYLCASSFGTSTLEQYFGPGTRLTVT.